A single sample gave rise to the 2 T cell receptor beta chains below, sequenced in a study of CD8 T cells in Susac syndrome. RNA, at roughly 0.45 to 1 ug, was reverse transcribed with random hexamers. TCRdb recomputed calls from the immunoSEQ multiplex PCR reads with MiXCR, one row per CDR3 protein. The sample carries under 90,000 distinct CDR3 sequences, roughly 91% recorded once. Material: CD4+ T cells from PBMCs. The source of these receptors is a human donor with Susac syndrome.

The rearrangement joins TRBV12-3 or TRBV12-4 to TRBJ1-5; D unresolved. V was shortened by 3 bases and J by 5 bases, with 5 bases between the two germline ends. The CDR3 runs 12 residues. For the CDR3, the DNA is TGTGCCAGCAGTTTTGGGGATCAGCCCCAGCATTTT. Translated, it gives CASSFGDQPQHF.

The V call is TRBV6-5, the J call TRBJ2-7, with 7 bases lining up with TRBD2. The length of the CDR3 is 17 residues. The J segment lost 5 bases and the V segment lost 2 bases, leaving 15 bases of the junction unmatched. Per the germline V gene, CDR1 is MNHEY and CDR2 is SVGAGI. CDR3 coding DNA: TGTGCCAGCAGTTACGGTCGGATGCGGGGGAACAGGAACGAGCAGTACTTC. The encoded protein is CASSYGRMRGNRNEQYF.